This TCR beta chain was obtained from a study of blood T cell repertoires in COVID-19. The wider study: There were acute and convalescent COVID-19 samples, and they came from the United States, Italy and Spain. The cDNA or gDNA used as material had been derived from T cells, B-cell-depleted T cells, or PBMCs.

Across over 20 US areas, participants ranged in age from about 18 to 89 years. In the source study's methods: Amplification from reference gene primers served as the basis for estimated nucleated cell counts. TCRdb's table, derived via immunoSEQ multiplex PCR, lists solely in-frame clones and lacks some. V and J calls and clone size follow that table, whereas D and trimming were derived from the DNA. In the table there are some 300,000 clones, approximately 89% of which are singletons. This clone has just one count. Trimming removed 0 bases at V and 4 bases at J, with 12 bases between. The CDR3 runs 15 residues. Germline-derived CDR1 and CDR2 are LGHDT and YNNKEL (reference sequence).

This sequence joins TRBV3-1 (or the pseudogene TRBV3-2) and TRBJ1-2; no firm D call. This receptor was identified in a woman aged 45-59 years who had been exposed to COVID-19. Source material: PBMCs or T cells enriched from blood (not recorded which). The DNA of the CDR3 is TGTGCCAGCAGCCAAGATGGCGCAGGAGGCTATGGCTACACCTTC. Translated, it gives CASSQDGAGGYGYTF.